This TCR beta chain derives from a study of cytomegalovirus exposure and HLA in healthy donors. PCR involved 60 Vbeta and 13 Jbeta primers. The table came from immunoSEQ multiplex PCR; TCRdb's copy has only in-frame clones and leaves some out. The top ten clones hold 1.5% of a sample with some 150,000 clones, approximately 82% of them seen once. CDR1 and CDR2 (germline): MDHEN, SYDVKM. V gave up 3 bases and J gave up 0 bases, with 15 bases separating them. The length of the CDR3 is 17 residues. Study-level findings and limits: Later analysis reportedly placed an Asian-associated ancestry cluster below the roughly 630-donor mean in N-insertions. A few CMV-associated chains proved CMV antigen-specific in vitro.

In this sample, this clone is medium-sized. Antigen: not known. This rearrangement joins TRBV28 to TRBJ1-3; D perhaps matches TRBD1 (6 bases). The receptor was isolated from a man in his forties in good health and CMV-seronegative. The sample consisted of PBMCs. In DNA, the CDR3 is TGTGCCAGCAGTTTGGTCCCGGGACACGTCTCTGGAAACACCATATATTTT. Encoded protein: CASSLVPGHVSGNTIYF.